The 9 T cell receptor beta chains below were found in one sample sequenced in a study of regulatory T cells in long-lasting Graves disease. Noted time point: newly diagnosed GD, antithyroid drugs for less than 3 months. PBMCs provided the RNA from which the TCR library was made. CDR3 regions were amplified by Arm-PCR using iRepertoire HTBI primers to build TCR beta libraries. TCRdb ran MiXCR on the multiplex PCR reads and lists one entry per CDR3 protein. This table has hundreds of thousands of distinct CDR3 sequences, about 16% appearing once. A further study also used this sample, focusing on T cells in Graves' hyperthyroidism and ophthalmopathy.

The sample consisted of peripheral blood mononuclear cells (PBMCs), taken at new diagnosis, from a patient treated with antithyroid drugs. Receptors were obtained from a woman aged 40 to 65 with Graves disease.

This clonotype was counted between two and nine times. The conserved phenylalanine or tryptophan normally closing the CDR3 is absent here, so this likely arose from a read error. The rearrangement joins TRBV12-3 or TRBV12-4 to TRBJ1-1; D remains unclear. Trimming left V 8 bases short and J 4 bases short, with 8 bases between. CDR3 size: 11 residues. The CDR3 loop reads CASGRSTEAFL. In DNA form, the CDR3 reads TGTGCCAGCGGGAGGAGCACTGAAGCTTTCCTT.

This clonotype occurred many times. The chain has TRBV6-2 or TRBV6-3 and TRBJ2-1; tentative D call: TRBD2 (6 bases). Germline lookup yields CDR1 MNHEY and CDR2 SVGEGT. The CDR3 is 15 residues long. With 6 bases removed from V and 3 bases from J, the gap between germline ends came to 15 bases. Here the CDR3 reads CASSKTGGNYNEQFF. Written as DNA, the CDR3 is TGTGCCAGCAGCAAGACCGGGGGTAACTACAATGAGCAGTTCTTC.

The chain carries TRBV19 and TRBJ1-1; no clear D. The germline V gene encodes CDR1 LNHDA and CDR2 SQIVND (reference sequence). The CDR3 covers 15 residues. With 5 bases removed from V and 2 bases from J, the gap between germline ends came to 15 bases. CDR3 nucleotide sequence: TGTGCCAGTAGTGTTCCGGACCATTATAACACTGAAGCTTTCTTT. Translation: CASSVPDHYNTEAFF.

The chain couples TRBV5-1 to TRBJ2-2; D call uncertain. Deletions cut 4 bases from V and 6 bases from J, with 13 bases between. The CDR3 runs 14 residues. CDR1 SGHRS and CDR2 YFSETQ come from the germline V gene. The chain's CDR3 is CASSPTPDAGELFF. The CDR3 DNA is TGCGCCAGCAGCCCAACCCCGGACGCCGGGGAGCTGTTTTTT.

The gene calls are TRBV5-6 and TRBJ2-4; TRBD2 is a possible D gene (6 bases). The length of the CDR3 is 14 residues. Trimming took off 2 bases at V and 7 bases at J, with 13 bases between the two ends. The germline CDR1 and CDR2 sequences are SGHDT and YYEEEE. CDR3 sequence (DNA): TGTGCCAGCAGCTTAGGAGGGGAAGGGAACATTCAGTACTTC. It specifies CASSLGGEGNIQYF.

This clonotype occurred many times. This rearrangement joins TRBV12-3 or TRBV12-4 to TRBJ1-2; weak D call: TRBD1 (6 bases). The CDR3 runs to 13 residues. Trimming cost V 10 bases and J 2 bases, with 14 bases left between them. This CDR3 reads CAIRDTSNYGYTF. The DNA for the CDR3 is TGTGCCATTCGGGACACCTCAAACTATGGCTACACCTTC.

V usage is TRBV7-2 and J usage is TRBJ2-5; 10 nucleotides align to TRBD2. Per the germline V gene, CDR1 is SGHTA and CDR2 is FQGNSA. CDR3 length: 15 residues. Trimming removed 4 bases from V and 5 bases from J; junction bases left unmatched: 7. The CDR3 coding sequence is TGTGCCAGCAGCTCAAGCGGAGCGGGGGGGGAGACCCAGTACTTC. This translates into CASSSSGAGGETQYF.

The CDR3 loop is CASTPGTGGPEQYF. Written as DNA, the CDR3 is TGTGCCAGCACACCCGGGACAGGTGGCCCCGAGCAGTACTTC. This rearrangement joins TRBV9 to TRBJ2-7, with 8 bases matching TRBD1. The CDR3 totals 14 residues. After removal of 6 bases from V and 6 bases from J, the junction contained 11 bases not matched to a gene. From germline, CDR1 is SGDLS and CDR2 YYNGEE.

In the case of this clonotype: Its ends do not fully match the called genes, so a read error is possible. This chain uses TRBV7-9 with TRBJ1-1; 8 bases agree with TRBD1. CDR1 and CDR2 (germline): SEHNR, FQNEAQ (reference sequence). The CDR3 covers 14 residues. The DNA of the CDR3 is TGTGCCAGCAGCCCCTGGACAGGGAGCACTGAAGCTCTCTTT. As protein: CASSPWTGSTEALF.